This TCR beta chain was retrieved from a study of blood T cell repertoires in COVID-19 (dated by TCRdb to the early 2020s). For the study in its entirety: Samples from collaborators originated in the United States, Italy and Spain and spanned both the acute and convalescent phases of COVID-19. A de-identified subject ID, COVID-19 status, age in years and sex were almost always included in the sample metadata. Where available, HLA class I and class II types were obtained from metadata supplied by the sample provider rather than from assay-based typing. The samples were drawn from the first 160 participants of the ongoing ImmuneRACE study and from over a thousand subjects provided by 6 global collaborators. Subjects who had been exposed to COVID-19, were actively infected with it, or had recovered from it provided the deeply sampled blood TCRbeta repertoires that made up the dataset. The material from the prospective study consisted of cDNA or gDNA derived from T cells, B-cell-depleted T cells, or PBMCs. The repertoires were released in a freely available public database meant as a resource for research on the immune response to SARS-CoV-2. Study-wide conclusions, independent of this receptor: The quantity of clinical and demographic metadata differed by source and by participant and was supplied without curation.

TCRbeta CDR3 regions were amplified from genomic DNA by means of the immunoSEQ Assay, a bias-controlled multiplex PCR. For the original study's pipeline: Nucleated cell counts per sample were estimated from amplification of reference gene primers within the assay. To quantify the absolute abundance of each unique TCRbeta CDR3 rearrangement, sequence reads were collapsed and filtered. Productive Simpson clonality was computed per sample as the square root of Simpson's diversity index over productive rearrangements. TCRdb mirrors the immuneACCESS table, restricted to in-frame sequences. Some clones are absent from its copies; in checked studies, under half trace to an unresolved V gene, and the reason for the others is unknown. D and trimming come from the DNA, and the V and J calls and clone size come from that table. The sample profile shows just over 90,000 clones; about 77% of them were found once. Less than 20% of the sample comes from the top ten.

Whole blood was collected in K2EDTA tubes by collaborating institutions according to the institutions' own protocols. For TCRbeta analysis, collaborators shipped samples as frozen whole blood, isolated PBMCs, or DNA extracted from either of those sample types. This clone was observed a single time. What antigen it recognizes has not been identified. No base qualities exist here, and no much larger clone lies one base off it. Sequenced material: peripheral blood. This sequence was found in a human donor in a cohort sampled during active COVID-19.

The CDR3 region: CAIRPGQGSTEAFF. In nucleotides, the sequence is TGTGCCATCAGACCGGGACAGGGCTCCACTGAAGCTTTCTTT. The V gene is TRBV10-3 and the J gene is TRBJ1-1; the junction holds 9 bases that match TRBD1. Trimming removed 6 bases from V and 4 bases from J; the gene matches leave 6 bases unexplained. The cysteine opens and the phenylalanine closes a CDR3 of 14 amino acids. CDR3 DNA is the only sequence kept; it has 42 bases, read in frame from the first base. CDR1 ENHRY and CDR2 SYGVKD were looked up in the germline V gene.